These 15 T cell receptor beta chains share one sample of origin, sequenced in a study of siplizumab effects on memory and regulatory T cells. The protocol was immunoSEQ multiplex PCR, while the TCRdb copy is restricted to in-frame clones and leaves out a portion. The repertoire includes roughly 100,000 clones, over 85% of them detected once, and approximately 7.1% sits in the top ten. Specimen: CD8+ T cells sorted from blood. Receptors originate from a human donor in good health.

The CDR3 DNA sequence: TGTGCCAGCAGTTTAACTAGCGGGATATACAATGAGCAGTTCTTC. This gives the protein CASSLTSGIYNEQFF. The chain uses TRBV27 and TRBJ2-1, with 10 bases fitting TRBD2. The CDR3 is made up of 15 amino acids. Losses at the gene ends were 2 bases for V and 4 bases for J; bases not matched to a gene: 2. The germline CDR1 and CDR2 sequences are MNHEY and SMNVEV (reference sequence).

J is TRBJ1-1 and V is TRBV9; no clear D gene. Trimming shortened V by 3 bases and J by 6 bases, and 9 bases separated the two germline ends. The CDR3 loop spans 12 amino acids. Per the germline V gene, CDR1 is SGDLS and CDR2 is YYNGEE. CDR3 sequence: CASSDPSPEAFF. The DNA for the CDR3 is TGTGCCAGCAGCGACCCCAGTCCTGAAGCTTTCTTT.

This clone showed up just once. The genes are TRBV6-5 and TRBJ1-2, with 8 bases identical to TRBD1. Germline CDR1 MNHEY, CDR2 SVGAGI. Losses at the gene ends were 2 bases for V and 6 bases for J; bases not matched to a gene: 8. This CDR3 region has 15 residues. The CDR3 DNA reads as TGTGCCAGCAGTTACGGGCTCGGGACAGGCCATGGCTACACCTTC. Translated, it gives CASSYGLGTGHGYTF.

The CDR3 DNA follows: TGTGCCAGCAGCTCGTCAGGGGGTTACTACAATGAGCAGTTCTTC. Translating it yields CASSSSGGYYNEQFF. The chain has TRBV7-6 and TRBJ2-1; TRBD1 agrees at 7 bases. The CDR3 covers 15 residues. The V gene end was trimmed by 4 bases and the J gene end by 3 bases; junction bases not matched to a gene: 6. Looked up from germline, CDR1 is SGHVS and CDR2 is FNYEAQ.

This clone was recorded once. This CDR3 reads CATSRDPAGAYEQYF. Written as DNA, the CDR3 is TGTGCCACCAGCAGAGATCCAGCGGGAGCCTACGAGCAGTACTTC. The chain links TRBV15 to TRBJ2-7; 8 bases fit TRBD2. After removal of 0 bases from V and 2 bases from J, the junction contained 3 bases not matched to a gene. The germline V gene encodes CDR1 LNHNV and CDR2 YYDKDF (reference sequence). This CDR3 has 15 residues.

The V and J genes are TRBV7-9 and TRBJ1-4; D gene unclear. The V gene lost 7 bases and the J gene lost 0 bases, with 18 bases spanning the gap. The germline gives CDR1 SEHNR, CDR2 FQNEAQ (reference sequence). The CDR3 has 17 residues. CDR3 protein: CASTLVGPVATNEKLFF. Here the CDR3 DNA reads TGTGCCAGCACCCTAGTCGGACCAGTTGCAACTAATGAAAAACTGTTTTTT. The whole variable domain, filled in from reference TRBV7-9 and TRBJ1-4, reads DTGVSQNPRHKITKRGQNVTFRCDPISEHNRLYWYRQTLGQGPEFLTYFQNEAQLEKSRLLSDRFSAERPKGSFSTLEIQRTEQGDSAMYLCASTLVGPVATNEKLFFGSGTQLSVL.

The CDR3: CAWSEEETQYF. DNA of the CDR3: TGTGCCTGGAGTGAAGAAGAGACCCAGTACTTC. The chain is built from TRBV30 and TRBJ2-5; D gene unclear. This CDR3 has 11 residues. Germline assignment: CDR1 GTSNPN and CDR2 SVGIG (reference sequence). The V and J ends lost 1 base and 3 bases respectively, with 3 bases between them.

Many counts were recorded for this clone. CDR3: CASSPGSSYNEQFF. The CDR3 coding sequence is TGTGCCAGCAGCCCTGGCAGCTCCTACAATGAGCAGTTCTTC. The V gene is TRBV14, the J gene TRBJ2-1; unclear D gene. Trimming stripped 4 bases from V and 0 bases from J, with 7 bases between. The germline gives CDR1 SGHDN, CDR2 FVKESK. This CDR3 region has 14 residues.

This rearrangement joins TRBV27 to TRBJ2-7; 8 bases align to TRBD1. Looked up from germline, CDR1 is MNHEY and CDR2 is SMNVEV (reference sequence). The CDR3 runs 14 residues. Trimming at V came to 5 bases and at J to 1 base, leaving 4 bases not matched to a gene. CDR3 protein: CASSLRQGSYEQYF. The CDR3 coding sequence is TGTGCCAGCAGTCTCCGACAGGGGTCCTACGAGCAGTACTTC.

This rearrangement joins TRBV13 to TRBJ2-3; TRBD2 matches at 8 bases. Germline V gene data show CDR1 as PRHDT and CDR2 as FYEKMQ (reference sequence). The CDR3 sequence is 16 residues long. The J segment lost 2 bases and the V segment lost 0 bases, leaving 4 bases of the junction unmatched. CDR3 DNA: TGTGCCAGCAGCTTAGGGGCGGGGGGTTTCACAGATACGCAGTATTTT. This translates into CASSLGAGGFTDTQYF. Full variable domain (outside the CDR3, taken from reference TRBV13 and TRBJ2-3): AAGVIQSPRHLIKEKRETATLKCYPIPRHDTVYWYQQGPGQDPQFLISFYEKMQSDKGSIPDRFSAQQFSDYHSELNMSSLELGDSALYFCASSLGAGGFTDTQYFGPGTRLTVL.

The V and J genes are TRBV7-3 and TRBJ1-6, with D unclear. V was shortened by 2 bases and J by 9 bases, with 8 bases between the two germline ends. The CDR3 is 13 residues long. Germline V gene sequence: CDR1 SGHTA, CDR2 FQGTGA. CDR3 residues: CASSLLAASPLHF. The CDR3, as DNA: TGTGCCAGCAGCTTACTTGCAGCTTCACCCCTCCACTTT.

The rearrangement joins TRBV7-9 to TRBJ2-1; tentatively, D is TRBD1 (6 bases). This CDR3 spans 17 amino acids. Germline loops: CDR1 SEHNR, CDR2 FQNEAQ (reference sequence). Deletions cut 5 bases from V and 0 bases from J, with 17 bases between. CDR3 sequence (DNA): TGTGCCAGCAGCCCCCCGGGGCCAGGGGACTCCTACAATGAGCAGTTCTTC. Its translation is CASSPPGPGDSYNEQFF.

This clone was seen once. The rearrangement joins TRBV30 to TRBJ2-1; 7 bases agree with TRBD2. The V segment lost 3 bases and the J segment 8 bases; nucleotides outside the gene matches: 4. The germline V gene encodes CDR1 GTSNPN and CDR2 SVGIG (reference sequence). This CDR3 region has 12 residues. CDR3 in DNA: TGTGCCTGGAGAGGACTAGGGCATGAGCAGTTCTTC. This gives the protein CAWRGLGHEQFF.

This clone was seen once. The chain joins TRBV19 to TRBJ1-1; no reliable D call. V lost 0 bases, J lost 4 bases, and 9 bases lay in between. The CDR3 consists of 14 residues. Germline V gene data show CDR1 as LNHDA and CDR2 as SQIVND (reference sequence). The CDR3 here is CASSIDRERTEAFF. The CDR3 DNA follows: TGTGCCAGTAGTATAGATCGCGAGCGCACTGAAGCTTTCTTT.

The chain is built from TRBV29-1 and TRBJ1-2; possible D gene TRBD1, 6 bases. The CDR3 is made up of 11 amino acids. V gave up 4 bases and J gave up 4 bases, with 7 bases separating them. Germline V lookup: CDR1 SQVTM, CDR2 ANQGSEA. CDR3 in DNA: TGCAGCGTTGTGGACAGCTATGGCTACACCTTC. Protein product: CSVVDSYGYTF.